This is a list of T cell receptor beta chains from one sample in a study of T cells expressing NK-cell markers. TCRdb re-called the 5' RACE reads and shows each CDR3 protein once, DNA omitted. This sample contains about 260,000 distinct CDR3 sequences. The sequencing sample was made of blood T cells: a sorted CD56 or NKG2C T cell subset, CD4+ or CD8+ T cells, or bulk PBMC T cells (not recorded which). The receptors stem from a woman aged 18 to 75 in good health. Both conserved end residues are part of each CDR3.

j_gene: TRBJ1-6
v_gene: TRBV7-6
CDR3aa: CASSTSGDSPLHF

j_gene: TRBJ2-3
v_gene: TRBV11-2
CDR3aa: CASSPGHGGDTQYF

j_gene: TRBJ1-2
v_gene: TRBV6-2/TRBV6-3
CDR3aa: CASRPGSGSANYGYTF

j_gene: TRBJ2-1
v_gene: TRBV4-3
CDR3aa: CASSQDQLAGGEQFF

j_gene: TRBJ2-7
v_gene: TRBV28
CDR3aa: CASISGTSYEQYF

j_gene: TRBJ2-2
v_gene: TRBV20-1
CDR3aa: CSARASGGTGELFF

j_gene: TRBJ2-1
v_gene: TRBV7-9
CDR3aa: CASSLSGNSYNEQFF

j_gene: TRBJ1-2
v_gene: TRBV7-9
CDR3aa: CASSLKPPGTEYGYTF

j_gene: TRBJ2-3
v_gene: TRBV20-1
CDR3aa: CSAIAGAPVWTDTQYF

j_gene: TRBJ2-3
v_gene: TRBV29-1
CDR3aa: CSVLGVSGREPTDTQYF

j_gene: TRBJ2-6
v_gene: TRBV20-1
CDR3aa: CSARDRGSGGANVLTF

j_gene: TRBJ2-5
v_gene: TRBV9
CDR3aa: CASSSKTGQPKGGETQYF

j_gene: TRBJ1-2
v_gene: TRBV7-3
CDR3aa: CASSSPGQGLHGYTF

j_gene: TRBJ2-1
v_gene: TRBV6-2/TRBV6-3
CDR3aa: CASSSWTSRHEQFF

j_gene: TRBJ1-6
v_gene: TRBV28
CDR3aa: CASSLFPGQNNSPLHF

j_gene: TRBJ2-1
v_gene: TRBV2
CDR3aa: CASIMGLAGGDNEQFF

j_gene: TRBJ2-1
v_gene: TRBV24-1
CDR3aa: CATSDPSRGPYNEQFF

j_gene: TRBJ1-2
v_gene: TRBV6-2/TRBV6-3
CDR3aa: CASSREGTGYTF

j_gene: TRBJ2-3
v_gene: TRBV5-1
CDR3aa: CASSEPRTSGGSTDTQYF

j_gene: TRBJ2-3
v_gene: TRBV6-5
CDR3aa: CASSLSLGGDTQYF

j_gene: TRBJ2-2
v_gene: TRBV5-4
CDR3aa: CASSSWRGDRGVVELFF

j_gene: TRBJ2-2
v_gene: TRBV29-1
CDR3aa: CSAKAGVSTGELFF

j_gene: TRBJ1-5
v_gene: TRBV5-1
CDR3aa: CASSLEGAINQPQHF

j_gene: TRBJ1-6
v_gene: TRBV4-3
CDR3aa: CASSQDRGAVYSPLYF

j_gene: TRBJ2-3
v_gene: TRBV11-2
CDR3aa: CASSFGTSGSRADTQYF